These 21 T cell receptor beta chains were sequenced from one sample in a study of T cell changes during pregnancy in multiple sclerosis. The table came from immunoSEQ multiplex PCR; TCRdb's copy has only in-frame clones and leaves some out. The sample lists about 28,000 clones, roughly nine tenths occurring once. Source: CD4+ T cells from peripheral blood mononuclear cells, taken in the second trimester of pregnancy. The receptors come from a female donor with multiple sclerosis, enrolled in a pregnancy study.

This chain joins TRBV18 and TRBJ1-5; unclear D gene. This CDR3 contains 14 residues. V lost 4 bases and J 0 bases, leaving 7 bases between the germline ends. Germline V gene data show CDR1 as KGHSH and CDR2 as LQKENI. As DNA, the CDR3 is TGTGCCAGCTCACTATACTATAGCAATCAGCCCCAGCATTTT. Translating it yields CASSLYYSNQPQHF.

The J gene is TRBJ2-3, the V gene TRBV5-1; 8 bases agree with TRBD2. Unmatched junction bases numbered 2, after V lost 4 bases and J lost 4 bases. This CDR3 region has 13 residues. CDR1 and CDR2 from the germline V gene are SGHRS and YFSETQ. DNA for the CDR3: TGCGCCAGCAGCCCGGGGGGGGCAGATACGCAGTATTTT. It specifies CASSPGGADTQYF.

V is TRBV4-3 and J is TRBJ2-6; D is ambiguous. Per the germline V gene, CDR1 is LGHNA and CDR2 is YSLEER. The CDR3 runs 16 residues. The V end was cut by 3 bases, the J end by 0 bases, with 9 bases between. CDR3 DNA: TGCGCCAGCAGCCATCTATTCTACTCTGGGGCCAACGTCCTGACTTTC. This sequence encodes CASSHLFYSGANVLTF.

The gene calls are TRBV6-1 and TRBJ2-5, with 7 bases identical to TRBD1. V lost 4 bases and J lost 2; bases outside the gene matches: 13. The CDR3 runs to 17 residues. The V gene's germline CDR1 is MNHNS and CDR2 SASEGT. The CDR3 DNA reads TGTGCCAGCAGTGGGGATCGGCGGACAGGCGATCAAGAGACCCAGTACTTC. Its translation is CASSGDRRTGDQETQYF.

The J gene is TRBJ2-6, the V gene TRBV27; D call uncertain. This CDR3 contains 15 residues. Trimming left V 5 bases short and J 4 bases short, with 12 bases between. Germline-derived CDR1 and CDR2 are MNHEY and SMNVEV (reference sequence). The CDR3 DNA sequence: TGTGCCAGCAGTACACGGGTGAACGGGGCCAACGTCCTGACTTTC. Protein sequence: CASSTRVNGANVLTF.

The count of this clone is one. The junction and the germline gene differ at one end; a read error may be behind it. The chain recombines TRBV2 with TRBJ1-6; D is unresolved. In germline, CDR1 is SNHLY, CDR2 FYNNEI. This CDR3 contains 13 residues. In nucleotides, the CDR3 is TGTGCCAGCAGCCAAGAGGGAAATTCACCGCTCCACTTT. This translates into CASSQEGNSPLHF.

The rearrangement links TRBV28 to TRBJ1-1; possible D gene TRBD1, 5 bases. Per germline, CDR1 MDHEN and CDR2 SYDVKM. V lost 5 bases, J lost 1 base, and 14 bases lay in between. The CDR3 runs 15 residues. CDR3 region: CASSPGDWGNTEAFF. In DNA form, the CDR3 reads TGTGCCAGCAGTCCGGGGGACTGGGGGAACACTGAAGCTTTCTTT.

The gene calls are TRBV7-2 and TRBJ1-2; no definite D call. Germline CDR1 is SGHTA and CDR2 is FQGNSA. V lost 1 base and J 0 bases, leaving 15 bases between the germline ends. This CDR3 region has 17 residues. The CDR3, as DNA: TGTGCCAGCAGCTTAGAACTGGGCAGATTAGCTAACTATGGCTACACCTTC. It yields the protein CASSLELGRLANYGYTF. Full variable domain (outside the CDR3, taken from reference TRBV7-2 and TRBJ1-2): GAGVSQSPSNKVTEKGKDVELRCDPISGHTALYWYRQSLGQGLEFLIYFQGNSAPDKSGLPSDRFSAERTGGSVSTLTIQRTQQEDSAVYLCASSLELGRLANYGYTFGSGTRLTVV.

V is TRBV6-1 and J is TRBJ1-1, with a possible D match to TRBD1 (5 bases). The V end lost 4 bases, the J end lost 1 base, and 10 bases lay between the germline ends. The CDR3 runs 14 residues. Per the germline V gene, CDR1 is MNHNS and CDR2 is SASEGT. CDR3 residues: CASSVLGQNTEAFF. The CDR3 nucleotides are TGTGCCAGCAGTGTATTAGGACAGAACACTGAAGCTTTCTTT.

CDR3 sequence: CASSFGQGVDTIYF. DNA for the CDR3: TGTGCCAGCAGCTTCGGACAGGGTGTAGACACCATATATTTT. The V and J genes are TRBV7-9 and TRBJ1-3, with TRBD1 matching 8 bases. Germline loops: CDR1 SEHNR, CDR2 FQNEAQ (reference sequence). The ends lost 3 bases at V and 8 bases at J; junction bases unmatched: 6. The CDR3 is 14 residues long. Looking up the rest from reference TRBV7-9 and TRBJ1-3 gives the full variable domain: DTGVSQNPRHKITKRGQNVTFRCDPISEHNRLYWYRQTLGQGPEFLTYFQNEAQLEKSRLLSDRFSAERPKGSFSTLEIQRTEQGDSAMYLCASSFGQGVDTIYFGEGSWLTVV.

The rearrangement joins TRBV11-3 to TRBJ2-5; D is perhaps TRBD1 (5 bases). Per germline, CDR1 SGHNT and CDR2 YENEEA. The CDR3 length is 15 residues. The germline V and J ends were trimmed by 1 base and 5 bases, with 14 bases remaining between them. The CDR3 DNA is TGTGCCAGCAGCTTAGGATTAACCCAGGGCGAGACCCAGTACTTC. As protein: CASSLGLTQGETQYF.

This chain links TRBV21-1 with TRBJ1-4. TRBV21-1 is a recognized pseudogene. The CDR3 loop spans 13 amino acids. The CDR3 sequence: CASSKGLGAKLFF. DNA for the CDR3: TGTGCCAGCAGCAAAGGATTGGGAGCGAAACTGTTTTTT.

J is TRBJ2-7 and V is TRBV4-3, with D tentatively TRBD1 (7 bases). With 0 bases removed from V and 13 bases from J, the gap between germline ends came to 16 bases. CDR3 length: 13 residues. From germline, CDR1 is LGHNA and CDR2 YSLEER. This CDR3 reads CASSQEEGASFYF. CDR3 nucleotides: TGCGCCAGCAGCCAAGAGGAGGGGGCTTCCTTTTACTTC.

Comment on this clone: The junction and the germline gene differ at one end; a read error may be behind it. V and J are TRBV7-2 and TRBJ1-4, with 7 nucleotides matching TRBD1. In germline, CDR1 is SGHTA, CDR2 FQGNSA. The CDR3 runs 17 residues. CDR3 sequence (DNA): TGTGCCAGCAGCTTAGCGGCCGACAGGGCACCTAACGAAAAACTGTTTTTT. Translation gives CASSLAADRAPNEKLFF.

CDR3 bases: TGTGCCAGTAGTAGAGACAGGGAAGTCACTGAAGCTTTCTTT. It specifies CASSRDREVTEAFF. This rearrangement joins TRBV19 to TRBJ1-1, with 7 bases identical to TRBD1. This CDR3 has 14 amino acids. V was pared by 4 bases and J by 4 bases, with 6 bases of the junction left unmatched. The V gene's germline CDR1 is LNHDA and CDR2 SQIVND (reference sequence).

This chain joins TRBV6-1 and TRBJ2-3; D remains unclear. Per the germline V gene, CDR1 is MNHNS and CDR2 is SASEGT. Trimming took off 2 bases at V and 4 bases at J, with 13 bases between the two ends. CDR3 length: 15 amino acids. CDR3 DNA: TGTGCCAGCAGTGAATCCCTTGGGCAGGCAGATACGCAGTATTTT. Encoded protein: CASSESLGQADTQYF.

This chain connects TRBV18 to TRBJ1-1; D is unclear. V shed 0 bases and J shed 2 bases, with 10 bases lying between them. Germline V gene lookup returns CDR1 KGHSH and CDR2 LQKENI. The CDR3 length is 15 residues. The CDR3 DNA follows: TGTGCCAGCTCACCACCGGGAGGAGGAAACACTGAAGCTTTCTTT. Translating it yields CASSPPGGGNTEAFF.

This rearrangement joins TRBV19 to TRBJ2-3; TRBD1 matches at 7 bases. The ends lost 5 bases at V and 6 bases at J; junction bases unmatched: 5. The length of the CDR3 is 13 residues. CDR1 and CDR2 (germline): LNHDA, SQIVND (reference sequence). DNA for the CDR3: TGTGCCAGTAGTTCCTTACAGGGGGATACGCAGTATTTT. It translates to CASSSLQGDTQYF.

The rearrangement links TRBV7-9 to TRBJ1-3; no clear D. The CDR3 is 18 residues long. The V end was cut by 8 bases, the J end by 2 bases, with 25 bases between. The germline CDR1 and CDR2 sequences are SEHNR and FQNEAQ (reference sequence). In nucleotides, the CDR3 is TGTGCCAGCGATAGACGGACGAGGGTTGGGCTGACTGGAAACACCATATATTTT. Its protein product is CASDRRTRVGLTGNTIYF. Full variable domain (missing parts from reference TRBV7-9 and TRBJ1-3): DTGVSQNPRHKITKRGQNVTFRCDPISEHNRLYWYRQTLGQGPEFLTYFQNEAQLEKSRLLSDRFSAERPKGSFSTLEIQRTEQGDSAMYLCASDRRTRVGLTGNTIYFGEGSWLTVV.

This chain connects TRBV5-1 to TRBJ2-2; 11 bases are shared with TRBD2. The V and J ends lost 0 bases and 7 bases, in that order; junction bases with no gene match: 2. The CDR3 is made up of 15 amino acids. Germline V gene data show CDR1 as SGHRS and CDR2 as YFSETQ. The CDR3 DNA reads as TGCGCCAGCAGCTTGGAAGGGACTAGCGGCGGGGAGCTGTTTTTT. Translated, it gives CASSLEGTSGGELFF.

This chain connects TRBV27 to TRBJ1-5; perhaps TRBD1 as D (5 bases). This CDR3 comprises 15 residues. Germline V gives CDR1 MNHEY, CDR2 SMNVEV (reference sequence). Trimming removed 2 bases from V and 1 base from J, with 9 bases in between. The CDR3 nucleotides are TGTGCCAGCAGTTTAATGGGGGGAAGCAATCAGCCCCAGCATTTT. Amino acid sequence: CASSLMGGSNQPQHF.